This record concerns one TCR beta chain sequence. Its binding antigen is unknown. No quality values exist for individual bases; no much larger clone is one base distant. These data belong to a study of blood T cell repertoires in COVID-19 (dated by TCRdb to the early 2020s). Background on the whole study: Samples from collaborators originated in the United States, Italy and Spain and spanned both the acute and convalescent phases of COVID-19. The material from the prospective study consisted of cDNA or gDNA derived from T cells, B-cell-depleted T cells, or PBMCs. The dataset comprised deeply sampled blood TCRbeta repertoires from subjects exposed to, actively infected with, or recovered from COVID-19. The repertoires were released in a freely available public database intended as a resource for research on the immune response to SARS-CoV-2. The samples were drawn from the first 160 participants of the ongoing ImmuneRACE study and from about 1,200 subjects provided by 6 global collaborators. A de-identified subject ID, COVID-19 status, age in years and sex were almost always included in the sample metadata. Where available, HLA class I and class II types were taken from metadata supplied by the sample provider and were not determined by assay-based typing.

General study outcomes and caveats: The quantity of clinical and demographic metadata differed by source and by participant and was supplied without curation.

TCRbeta CDR3 regions were amplified from genomic DNA by means of the immunoSEQ Assay, a bias-controlled multiplex PCR. On the authors' methods: The number of nucleated cells in each sample was estimated from the amplification of reference gene primers within the assay. To quantify the absolute abundance of each unique TCRbeta CDR3 rearrangement, sequence reads were collapsed and filtered. For each sample, productive Simpson clonality was calculated by taking the square root of Simpson's diversity index across productive rearrangements. TCRdb carries this immuneACCESS record with in-frame sequences only. Its versions omit some clonotypes, under half of them owing to an unresolved V gene in the studies checked, with the rest unexplained. V and J calls and clone size come straight from that table; D and trimming were deduced from the DNA. The sample table contains under 350,000 clones; only one count was recorded for 80% to 95% of them. In total, the top ten clones hold roughly 7% of the sample.

One collaborating source in Seattle enrolled patients during active infection and followed them longitudinally through the course of disease. Each collaborating institution followed its own protocols to collect whole blood in K2EDTA tubes. Collaborator samples were shipped for TCRbeta analysis as frozen whole blood, isolated PBMCs, or DNA extracted from either sample type. Sample: peripheral blood. This clonotype was obtained from a woman aged 30 to 39 with COVID-19, enrolled during active disease.

The CDR3 sequence is CASSAPGLAGEETQYF. Read as DNA, the sequence is TGTGCCAGCAGCGCCCCAGGACTAGCGGGAGAGGAGACCCAGTACTTC. This chain joins TRBV9 to TRBJ2-5; 13 middle bases align to TRBD2. V ends up 3 bases short and J 5 bases short, with an unmatched junction base count of 7. Taken from cysteine to phenylalanine, the CDR3 has 16 residues. The only DNA kept is the CDR3, 48 bases in frame from the first base. Looking up the germline V gene yields CDR1 SGDLS and CDR2 YYNGEE.